This T cell receptor beta chain comes out of a study of blood T cells in healthy people across ages. General observations from the study: More naive CD4+ cells and higher diversity marked long-lived donors relative to aged donors. Naive T cell percentage showed a strong correlation with the diversity of TCR beta.

The draw of peripheral blood yielded ten milliliters from each donor. Together with a sample-barcoded 5' primer, a J-beta primer mix was included in a second PCR lasting about 6 to 11 cycles. TCRdb analysed the 5' RACE reads with MiXCR anew, one entry per CDR3 protein. The table has hundreds of thousands of distinct CDR3 sequences, around 49% seen once. Worth noting for this clonotype: Its antigen is unknown.

The ends were cut back, 8 bases at V and 5 bases at J, with 15 bases in the middle. CDR1 is SNHLY, CDR2 FYNNEI, per germline. The length of the CDR3 is 14 residues. This chain links TRBV2 with TRBJ2-2, with D perhaps matching TRBD2 (5 bases). Sequenced: blood. This TCR was sampled from a man under 40 in good health. The CDR3, as DNA: TGTGCCAGCTGGGAGAGTCGGGTTACCGGGGAGCTGTTTTTT. It encodes CASWESRVTGELFF.